The sequence of this T cell receptor beta chain was determined in a study of CD8+ T cells in alopecia areata. Trimming removed 4 bases from V and 0 bases from J; junction bases left unmatched: 9. The CDR3 covers 17 residues. The germline CDR1 and CDR2 sequences are MDHEN and SYDVKM. Sequencing used cDNA as its template, made by extracting RNA and reverse transcribing it. Only in-frame clones appear in the TCRdb table, and some are missing; sequencing was by immunoSEQ multiplex PCR. Counted here are about 180,000 clones, 50% to 60% occurring once; the ten biggest clones make up around 15%. V and J are TRBV28 and TRBJ2-3; TRBD2 matches 8 bases. This TCR derives from a human donor with alopecia areata. Here the sequenced sample was CD4+ T cells sorted from blood, taken at week 0. Here the CDR3 reads CASSSPRKRGSTDTQYF. The CDR3, as DNA: TGTGCCAGCAGTTCCCCTCGTAAGCGGGGGAGCACAGATACGCAGTATTTT.